This T cell receptor (beta chain) comes out of a study of identical twins. Whole-study findings and limits: Zero-insertion findings could be partly confounded by invariant cells (MAIT and iNKT cells). In drawing conclusions, the study used cross-sectional statistical analysis and did not follow the same donors. Within twin pairs, the out-of-frame alpha sequences they shared showed excess low generation probability.

Per germline, CDR1 LGHNA and CDR2 YSLEER. The CDR3 runs 15 residues. V was clipped by 5 bases and J by 4 bases; unmatched bases: 6. This clonotype was seen a handful of times. Its antigen remains unknown. Template switching supplied a universal primer site; unique molecular identifiers were carried on the cDNA. From the 5' RACE reads, TCRdb called clonotypes with MiXCR, one entry per CDR3 protein. The sample holds 400,000 to 500,000 distinct CDR3 sequences, around 18% seen once. The TCR originated in a man aged 50 or older in good health. The chain uses TRBV4-3 and TRBJ2-3; the match to TRBD1 covers 10 bases. The material sequenced was naive T cells sorted from blood. CDR3 sequence: CASSTQTGGADTQYF. DNA of the CDR3: TGCGCCAGCAGCACCCAGACAGGGGGCGCAGATACGCAGTATTTT.